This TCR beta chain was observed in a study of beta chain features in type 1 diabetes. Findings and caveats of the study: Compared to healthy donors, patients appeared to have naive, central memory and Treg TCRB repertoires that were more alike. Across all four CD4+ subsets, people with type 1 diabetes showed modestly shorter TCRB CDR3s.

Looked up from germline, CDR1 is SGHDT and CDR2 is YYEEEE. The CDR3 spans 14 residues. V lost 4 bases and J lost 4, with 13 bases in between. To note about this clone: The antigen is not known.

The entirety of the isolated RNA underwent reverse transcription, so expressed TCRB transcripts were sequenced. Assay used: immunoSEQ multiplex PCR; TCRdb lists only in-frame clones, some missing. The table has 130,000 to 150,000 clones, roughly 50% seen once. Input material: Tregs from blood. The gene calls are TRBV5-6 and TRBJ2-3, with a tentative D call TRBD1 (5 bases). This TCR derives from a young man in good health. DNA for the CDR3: TGTGCCAGCAGCCCAAGTAGACAGTCAGATACGCAGTATTTT. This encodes CASSPSRQSDTQYF.